A single sample gave rise to the 2 T cell receptor beta chains below, sequenced in a study of T-cell reconstitution after alpha-beta-depleted transplantation in children. Preparation of the TCRbeta library was carried out with unique molecular identifiers. TCRdb re-derived calls from the PCR reads in MiXCR, one entry per CDR3 protein. Of approximately 590,000 distinct CDR3 sequences detected, over 9.5% appear once; the ten largest clones hold about 4.2%. The starting material was PBMCs from the stem cell graft donor, obtained from the stem cell graft. The receptors shown here come from a human donor who donated a stem cell graft to a child with acute myeloid leukemia.

This clonotype was seen a few times. This CDR3 reads CASTQTGVTGELFF. The DNA of the CDR3 is TGCGCCAGCACCCAGACAGGGGTGACCGGGGAGCTGTTTTTT. The chain couples TRBV5-1 to TRBJ2-2; 8 bases line up with TRBD1. V trimming: 6 bases; J trimming: 5 bases; junction bases outside the gene matches: 6. Germline V gene lookup returns CDR1 SGHRS and CDR2 YFSETQ. This CDR3 has 14 residues.

This chain connects TRBV7-8 to TRBJ2-5, with D hard to call. This CDR3 has 13 residues. The V gene's germline CDR1 is SGHVS and CDR2 FQNEAQ. Trimming removed 1 base at V and 3 bases at J, with 6 bases between. CDR3 nucleotide sequence: TGTGCCAGCAGCTTAGAACGGAAAGAGACCCAGTACTTC. Its protein product is CASSLERKETQYF.